These 31 T cell receptor beta chains were all obtained from the same sample, sequenced in a study of regulatory T cells in long-lasting Graves disease. Time point given: newly diagnosed GD, antithyroid drugs for less than 3 months. After RNA was extracted from PBMCs, the TCR library was made from it. Through Arm-PCR of CDR3 regions and iRepertoire HTBI primers, TCR beta libraries were built. TCRdb analysed the multiplex PCR reads with MiXCR anew, one entry per CDR3 protein. The repertoire includes hundreds of thousands of distinct CDR3 sequences, 15% to 20% of them detected once, and around 19% sits in the top ten. These data also formed part of another study, on T cells in Graves' hyperthyroidism and ophthalmopathy.

The source was peripheral blood mononuclear cells (PBMCs), collected at new diagnosis, from a patient treated with antithyroid drugs. The receptors were sampled from a woman under 40 with Graves disease.

This clonotype was detected a few times. The CDR3 region is CASSLQGTAEQFF. The CDR3 coding sequence is TGTGCCAGCAGTTTACAGGGTACTGCGGAGCAGTTCTTC. The chain combines TRBV27 with TRBJ2-1, with D perhaps matching TRBD1 (5 bases). Deletions cut 2 bases from V and 10 bases from J, with 12 bases between. This CDR3 contains 13 residues. Germline assignment: CDR1 MNHEY and CDR2 SMNVEV (reference sequence).

The V gene is TRBV29-1, the J gene TRBJ1-6, with TRBD1 as a possible D gene (6 bases). Germline CDR1 SQVTM, CDR2 ANQGSEA. The CDR3 is 15 residues long. The germline V and J ends were trimmed by 3 bases and 8 bases, with 17 bases remaining between them. The DNA for the CDR3 is TGCAGCGTTGATTACAGGGACCTCCCTGATTCACCCCTCCACTTT. It specifies CSVDYRDLPDSPLHF. Filled out from reference TRBV29-1 and TRBJ1-6, the complete variable domain reads SAVISQKPSRDICQRGTSLTIQCQVDSQVTMMFWYRQQPGQSLTLIATANQGSEATYESGFVIDKFPISRPNLTFSTLTVSNMSPEDSSIYLCSVDYRDLPDSPLHFGNGTRLTVT.

This clonotype was seen repeatedly, ten times or more. V gene TRBV20-1 combines with J gene TRBJ2-7, with unresolved D. V lost 1 base and J lost 3, with 4 bases in between. The germline V gene encodes CDR1 DFQATT and CDR2 SNEGSKA (reference sequence). The CDR3 is 11 amino acids. The CDR3 bases are TGCAGTGCTAGAGTCCTCTACGAGCAGTACTTC. It encodes CSARVLYEQYF.

This clonotype showed up many times. V and J are TRBV5-1 and TRBJ1-6; D perhaps matches TRBD1 (6 bases). Looked up from germline, CDR1 is SGHRS and CDR2 is YFSETQ. CDR3 size: 16 residues. V lost 0 bases to trimming and J lost 8 bases, with 15 bases between them. CDR3 sequence reads: CASSLGHRDVDSPLHF. The CDR3 bases are TGCGCCAGCAGCTTGGGACACAGGGACGTTGATTCACCCCTCCACTTT.

The rearrangement uses TRBV19 and TRBJ1-2; D gene unclear. The CDR3 is 12 amino acids. The germline V gene encodes CDR1 LNHDA and CDR2 SQIVND (reference sequence). Deletions cut 9 bases from V and 4 bases from J, with 12 bases between. The CDR3 protein is CASHQEPYGYTF. CDR3 sequence (DNA): TGTGCCAGCCATCAGGAGCCCTATGGCTACACCTTC.

The chain recombines TRBV20-1 with TRBJ2-3; 9 bases line up with TRBD1. TRBJ2-5 matches the DNA end more closely, so the J call is doubtful. CDR3 length: 15 amino acids. CDR1 is DFQATT and CDR2 is SNEGSKA in the germline V gene (reference sequence). For the CDR3, the DNA is TGCAGTGCCGAACAGGGGGCAGTCTTTAGAGAGACCCAGTACTTC. Encoded protein: CSAEQGAVFRETQYF.

The CDR3 bases are TGCAGCGCTTCGACCGGCAGCATGGCCGAGCAGTACTTC. Encoded protein: CSASTGSMAEQYF. The J gene is TRBJ2-7, the V gene TRBV29-1; D is uncertain. Looked up from germline, CDR1 is SQVTM and CDR2 is ANQGSEA. V was pared by 7 bases and J by 6 bases, with 19 bases between. This CDR3 spans 13 amino acids.

This clonotype showed up many times. The chain uses TRBV12-3 or TRBV12-4 and TRBJ2-5; D is unclear. The ends were cut back, 4 bases at V and 5 bases at J, with 11 bases in the middle. The CDR3 totals 13 residues. The CDR3 reads CASSSGRQETQYF. DNA for the CDR3: TGTGCCAGCAGTTCAGGTCGTCAGGAGACCCAGTACTTC.

There are a few counts of this clonotype. The CDR3, as DNA: TGTGCCAGCAGCACGACAGTTCCCTATGGCTACACCTTC. Amino acid sequence: CASSTTVPYGYTF. This rearrangement joins TRBV5-6 to TRBJ1-2; D is perhaps TRBD1 (5 bases). The CDR3 is 13 residues long. From germline, CDR1 is SGHDT and CDR2 YYEEEE. Trimming shortened V by 4 bases and J by 4 bases, and 11 bases separated the two germline ends.

The chain recombines TRBV15 with TRBJ2-5; D not certain. Germline CDR1 LNHNV, CDR2 YYDKDF (reference sequence). The CDR3 covers 14 residues. The V end lost 0 bases, the J end lost 2 bases, and 7 bases lay between the germline ends. The CDR3 DNA reads TGTGCCACCAGCAGAGAACCGCAGCAAGAGACCCAGTACTTC. It yields the protein CATSREPQQETQYF.

This clonotype was picked up many times. The genes are TRBV2 and TRBJ2-1; no clear D gene. Germline CDR1 is SNHLY and CDR2 is FYNNEI. The CDR3 length is 14 residues. The ends were cut back, 2 bases at V and 6 bases at J, with 11 bases in the middle. The CDR3 here is CASSEPYGSNEQFF. In DNA, the CDR3 is TGTGCCAGCAGTGAACCCTACGGATCCAATGAGCAGTTCTTC.

This clonotype has a handful of counts. Sequence at one end of the junction differs from germline and may be a read error. The V and J genes are TRBV5-1 and TRBJ1-2, with D possibly TRBD1 on 5 matching bases. Germline V gene lookup returns CDR1 SGHRS and CDR2 YFSETQ. This CDR3 is built from 15 residues. The CDR3 loop reads CASSPGQGRGYGYTF. The CDR3 nucleotides read TGTGCCAGCAGCCCGGGGCAGGGACGCGGCTATGGCTACACCTTC.

This clonotype was recorded many times. V and J are TRBV20-1 and TRBJ1-1; 9 bases are a match to TRBD1. Germline CDR1 is DFQATT and CDR2 is SNEGSKA (reference sequence). V dropped 6 bases and J dropped 4; count of bases not matched to a gene: 12. The CDR3 runs to 15 residues. The CDR3 region has the DNA TGCAGTGCCCTGCCCTGGGGACAGGGAAGCACTGAAGCTTTCTTT. Translation: CSALPWGQGSTEAFF.

This chain connects TRBV20-1 to TRBJ2-1; D gene unclear. The germline gives CDR1 DFQATT, CDR2 SNEGSKA (reference sequence). Trimming took 3 bases from V and 0 from J, leaving 9 bases between them. The CDR3 is made up of 14 amino acids. The CDR3 DNA is TGCAGTGCTAGTGGCCGGAACTCCTACAATGAGCAGTTCTTC. This translates into CSASGRNSYNEQFF.

This clonotype came up many times. J is TRBJ1-2 and V is TRBV6-1; 7 bases align to TRBD1. The CDR3 loop spans 12 amino acids. V shed 6 bases and J 6 bases; nucleotides not matched to a gene: 4. Germline CDR1 and CDR2: MNHNS and SASEGT. The CDR3 region is CASRTGSNGYTF. CDR3 coding DNA: TGTGCCAGCAGGACAGGGAGTAATGGCTACACCTTC.

This clonotype was seen at least ten times. The chain links TRBV12-3 or TRBV12-4 to TRBJ1-2; 7 bases map to TRBD1. This CDR3 is built from 14 residues. After removal of 2 bases from V and 8 bases from J, the junction contained 8 bases not matched to a gene. The chain's CDR3 is CASSLFEGASGYTF. In DNA, the CDR3 is TGTGCCAGCAGTTTATTCGAGGGGGCGAGCGGCTACACCTTC.

This clonotype was detected a few times. The V and J genes are TRBV28 and TRBJ1-2, with TRBD1 as a possible D gene (5 bases). This CDR3 comprises 15 residues. Germline V gives CDR1 MDHEN, CDR2 SYDVKM. V shed 3 bases and J shed 6 bases, with 17 bases lying between them. The CDR3 coding sequence is TGTGCCAGCAGTTTTAGTCAGGGAGGTACTCATGGCTACACCTTC. Translation gives CASSFSQGGTHGYTF.

J is TRBJ2-7 and V is TRBV6-5; D is unresolved. Per the germline V gene, CDR1 is MNHEY and CDR2 is SVGAGI. The CDR3 totals 15 residues. Between the trimmed V and J ends, which lost 2 bases and 2 bases, there was a span of 13 bases. The CDR3 sequence: CASSYIPAAAYEQYF. CDR3 in DNA: TGTGCCAGCAGTTACATCCCGGCTGCCGCCTACGAGCAGTACTTC.

This clonotype was observed a handful of times. The chain recombines TRBV20-1 with TRBJ2-7; tentatively, D is TRBD1 (6 bases). Germline CDR1 and CDR2: DFQATT and SNEGSKA (reference sequence). CDR3 length equals 11 residues. The chain's CDR3 is CSLDSWGEQYF. CDR3 in DNA: TGCAGCCTGGACAGTTGGGGGGAGCAGTACTTC.

This clonotype has ten or more counts. V usage is TRBV10-1 and J usage is TRBJ2-1, with 7 bases identical to TRBD1. The junction had 5 bases not matched to a gene; V was cut back by 4 bases and J by 5 bases. The CDR3 totals 14 residues. Germline lookup yields CDR1 WNHNN and CDR2 SYGVQD (reference sequence). The CDR3: CASSAGTANNEQFF. The CDR3 DNA is TGCGCCAGCAGTGCCGGGACAGCCAACAATGAGCAGTTCTTC.

The rearrangement links TRBV29-1 to TRBJ1-2, with D perhaps TRBD1 (5 bases). The CDR3 extends over 14 amino acids. From germline, CDR1 is SQVTM and CDR2 ANQGSEA. Trimming took off 6 bases at V and 8 bases at J, with 22 bases between the two ends. CDR3 sequence reads: CSVGAPGAGRGYTF. In DNA, the CDR3 is TGCAGCGTAGGCGCTCCCGGGGCTGGGAGGGGCTACACCTTC. The full variable domain, with the rest looked up from reference TRBV29-1 and TRBJ1-2, is SAVISQKPSRDICQRGTSLTIQCQVDSQVTMMFWYRQQPGQSLTLIATANQGSEATYESGFVIDKFPISRPNLTFSTLTVSNMSPEDSSIYLCSVGAPGAGRGYTFGSGTRLTVV.

V gene TRBV25-1 combines with J gene TRBJ1-4; D may be TRBD1 (5 bases). There are 11 residues in the CDR3. The ends were cut back, 6 bases at V and 10 bases at J, with 9 bases in the middle. Looked up from germline, CDR1 is MGHDK and CDR2 is SYGVNS. CDR3 region: CASRDISKLFF. The DNA of the CDR3 is TGTGCCAGCAGGGACATTTCAAAACTGTTTTTT.

This clonotype occurred many times. This rearrangement joins TRBV27 to TRBJ1-6; tentatively, D is TRBD1 (6 bases). The CDR3 totals 16 residues. Looked up from germline, CDR1 is MNHEY and CDR2 is SMNVEV (reference sequence). Trimming removed 1 base from V and 9 bases from J, with 16 bases in between. The CDR3 region is CASSLYPGQGLSPLHF. The CDR3 DNA reads TGTGCCAGCAGTTTATACCCGGGGCAGGGGCTTTCACCCCTCCACTTT.

This clonotype was recorded many times. The CDR3 DNA follows: TGTGCCAGCAGCTTAGCCGCTAGCGGGCTCACAGATACGCAGTATTTT. The encoded protein is CASSLAASGLTDTQYF. V usage is TRBV7-9 and J usage is TRBJ2-3, with 8 positions matching TRBD2. Germline V CDR1 and CDR2: SEHNR, FQNEAQ (reference sequence). The CDR3 length is 16 residues. The V segment lost 0 bases and the J segment 2 bases; nucleotides outside the gene matches: 4.

This clonotype has only a few counts. The chain is built from TRBV28 and TRBJ2-1, with D tentatively TRBD2 (5 bases). Germline CDR1 and CDR2: MDHEN and SYDVKM. The CDR3 extends over 14 amino acids. Trimming cost V 4 bases and J 7 bases, with 14 bases left between them. The CDR3 loop is CASSSPPEANEQFF. DNA for the CDR3: TGTGCCAGCAGTTCCCCCCCGGAGGCGAATGAGCAGTTCTTC.

In this sample, this clonotype turned up many times. CDR3 in DNA: TGTGCCAGCAGCCCTCAGTTGTCCACAGATACGCAGTATTTT. Its protein is CASSPQLSTDTQYF. V and J are TRBV11-2 and TRBJ2-3; D is uncertain. The germline V and J ends were trimmed by 5 bases and 2 bases, with 11 bases remaining between them. Germline CDR1 and CDR2: SGHAT and FQNNGV. The CDR3 runs 14 residues.

This clonotype was seen repeatedly, ten times or more. The chain recombines TRBV28 with TRBJ1-4; D call uncertain. CDR1 is MDHEN and CDR2 is SYDVKM in the germline V gene. Between the trimmed V and J ends, which lost 2 bases and 8 bases, there was a span of 12 bases. This CDR3 has 14 residues. CDR3: CASSLATDREKLFF. CDR3 sequence (DNA): TGTGCCAGCAGTTTAGCTACCGATCGGGAAAAACTGTTTTTT.

The table lists this clonotype with many counts. The CDR3 DNA follows: TGTGCCAGCAGTTACTCGGCGGCCCCAGGCTACAATGAGCAGTTCTTC. Its translation is CASSYSAAPGYNEQFF. The V and J genes are TRBV6-2 or TRBV6-3 and TRBJ2-1; D remains ambiguous. CDR1 is MNHEY, CDR2 SVGEGT, per germline. This CDR3 region has 16 residues. V was cut by 0 bases and J by 3 bases, with 12 bases left in between.

In this sample, this clonotype turned up a few times. V usage is TRBV19 and J usage is TRBJ1-1, with TRBD1 matching over 9 bases. Germline loops: CDR1 LNHDA, CDR2 SQIVND (reference sequence). The CDR3 length is 12 residues. The junction had 5 bases not matched to a gene; V was cut back by 10 bases and J by 5 bases. In nucleotides, the CDR3 is TGTGCCACCCGGGACAGGGTTACTGAAGCTTTCTTT. Protein: CATRDRVTEAFF.

This clonotype was observed at least ten times. V usage is TRBV28 and J usage is TRBJ2-2; 7 bases are shared with TRBD1. There are 15 residues in the CDR3. In germline, CDR1 is MDHEN, CDR2 SYDVKM. After removal of 5 bases from V and 5 bases from J, the junction contained 8 bases not matched to a gene. Written as DNA, the CDR3 is TGTGCCAGCAGTGGCGGCTACAGGGGAACCGGGGAGCTGTTTTTT. Translating gives CASSGGYRGTGELFF.

This clonotype was detected a few times. The rearrangement joins TRBV6-1 to TRBJ2-7; TRBD2 matches at 11 bases. The CDR3 spans 16 residues. The V gene end was trimmed by 5 bases and the J gene end by 3 bases; junction bases not matched to a gene: 9. Germline values: CDR1 MNHNS, CDR2 SASEGT. Here the CDR3 reads CASSLFGTSGGYEQYF. The CDR3, as DNA: TGTGCCAGCAGTCTGTTTGGGACTAGCGGAGGCTACGAGCAGTACTTC.